This entry lists 19 T cell receptor beta chains sequenced from one sample in a study of T cell responses to AZD1222 COVID-19 vaccine. The repertoire was sequenced with immunoSEQ multiplex PCR; TCRdb's copy has only in-frame clones and lacks some. The sample includes some 130,000 clones, approximately 91% of them seen just once. The sequences come from peripheral blood, collected on day 0 of AZD1222 vaccination. These TCRs come from an adult in good health.

The V gene is TRBV5-5, the J gene TRBJ2-1, with D perhaps assigned TRBD1 or TRBD2 (5 bases each). The V end was cut by 1 base, the J end by 7 bases, with 15 bases between. CDR1 is SGHKS, CDR2 YYEKEE, per germline (reference sequence). This CDR3 comprises 15 residues. CDR3 nucleotides: TGTGCCAGCAGCTTGATGGCCAGGGACCTAAATGAGCAGTTCTTC. Translating it yields CASSLMARDLNEQFF.

The chain is built from TRBV9 and TRBJ2-3; a weak D match, TRBD2 (5 bases). The CDR3 extends over 15 amino acids. Between the trimmed V and J ends, which lost 4 bases and 4 bases, there was a span of 16 bases. CDR1 is SGDLS and CDR2 is YYNGEE in the germline V gene. Here the CDR3 DNA reads TGTGCCAGCAGCCCGATCGGAGGTCAGTCAGATACGCAGTATTTT. It is translated as CASSPIGGQSDTQYF.

This clone was seen just once. The chain is built from TRBV9 and TRBJ1-2, with 7 positions matching TRBD1. This CDR3 contains 13 residues. Germline assignment: CDR1 SGDLS and CDR2 YYNGEE. Trimming cost V 4 bases and J 8 bases; bases outside gene matches: 8. DNA for the CDR3: TGTGCCAGCAGCCGGGACAGCCAGGGGGGCTACACCTTC. The encoded protein is CASSRDSQGGYTF.

This clone was counted once. The V and J genes are TRBV19 and TRBJ2-6; TRBD1 matches 8 bases. Trimming removed 5 bases from V and 0 bases from J; junction bases left unmatched: 9. Germline V gene lookup returns CDR1 LNHDA and CDR2 SQIVND (reference sequence). The CDR3 spans 18 residues. CDR3 sequence reads: CASSPRGPSFSGANVLTF. Written as DNA, the CDR3 is TGTGCCAGTAGTCCCAGGGGGCCCTCCTTCTCTGGGGCCAACGTCCTGACTTTC.

The genes are TRBV6-4 and TRBJ2-1, with TRBD2 matching over 9 bases. With 4 bases clipped from V and 3 bases from J, the junction kept 7 bases outside the gene matches. The CDR3 spans 16 residues. Germline CDR1 MRHNA, CDR2 SNTAGT. CDR3 protein: CASSGLSGSRYNEQFF. CDR3 sequence (DNA): TGTGCCAGCAGTGGCCTTAGCGGGAGTCGCTACAATGAGCAGTTCTTC.

The gene calls are TRBV21-1 and TRBJ2-3. TRBV21-1 is noted as a pseudogene. The CDR3 has 17 amino acids. The CDR3 DNA reads as TGTGCCAGCAGCAAGCCTCTCAGGGGCGGGGGCACAGATACGCAGTATTTT. It specifies CASSKPLRGGGTDTQYF.

The chain couples TRBV5-4 to TRBJ2-5; no definite D call. The germline gives CDR1 SGHNT, CDR2 YYREEE (reference sequence). Trimming shortened V by 0 bases and J by 5 bases, and 11 bases separated the two germline ends. The CDR3 length is 14 residues. The CDR3 here is CASSLETRAETQYF. CDR3 bases: TGTGCCAGCAGCTTGGAGACCCGGGCGGAGACCCAGTACTTC.

The chain employs TRBV28 and TRBJ2-7; 12 bases fit TRBD2. Germline CDR1 MDHEN, CDR2 SYDVKM. V lost 5 bases and J lost 7; bases outside the gene matches: 9. This CDR3 is built from 15 residues. The CDR3 is CASSRRLAGVREQYF. The CDR3 DNA sequence: TGTGCCAGCAGTCGCAGACTAGCGGGAGTAAGAGAGCAGTACTTC. Looking up the rest from reference TRBV28 and TRBJ2-7 gives the full variable domain: DVKVTQSSRYLVKRTGEKVFLECVQDMDHENMFWYRQDPGLGLRLIYFSYDVKMKEKGDIPEGYSVSREKKERFSLILESASTNQTSMYLCASSRRLAGVREQYFGPGTRLTVT.

The chain carries TRBV5-1 and TRBJ1-3; 7 bases fit TRBD1. This CDR3 is built from 16 residues. From germline, CDR1 is SGHRS and CDR2 YFSETQ. Losses at the gene ends were 2 bases for V and 4 bases for J; bases not matched to a gene: 9. CDR3 protein: CASSFPTGPHGNTIYF. The CDR3 DNA follows: TGCGCCAGCAGCTTCCCGACAGGGCCCCACGGAAACACCATATATTTT.

The V call is TRBV11-2, the J call TRBJ1-2; TRBD1 is a possible D gene (5 bases). This CDR3 contains 14 residues. V was pared by 11 bases and J by 4 bases, with 20 bases between. CDR1 SGHAT and CDR2 FQNNGV come from the germline V gene. CDR3 loop: CAGTPPRDGYGYTF. Written as DNA, the CDR3 is TGTGCCGGCACCCCGCCGCGGGACGGCTATGGCTACACCTTC.

The chain combines TRBV3-1 (or the pseudogene TRBV3-2) with TRBJ2-1; D is possibly TRBD2 (7 bases). V was shortened by 4 bases and J by 1 base, with 11 bases between the two germline ends. CDR3 length equals 15 residues. CDR1 and CDR2 from the germline V gene are LGHDT and YNNKEL (reference sequence). The CDR3 DNA reads TGTGCCAGCAGCCCCGGGGGGCTTTCCTACAATGAGCAGTTCTTC. Amino acids: CASSPGGLSYNEQFF.

The chain links TRBV24-1 to TRBJ2-7; TRBD1 matches 8 bases. The V and J ends lost 3 bases and 7 bases, in that order; junction bases with no gene match: 13. Germline CDR1 is KGHDR and CDR2 is SFDVKD. The CDR3 consists of 16 residues. The CDR3 DNA is TGTGCCACCAGTGATCCTGGACAGGGCCCTTTAGGGGAGCAGTACTTC. This gives the protein CATSDPGQGPLGEQYF.

J is TRBJ2-7 and V is TRBV11-2, with unresolved D. V gave up 5 bases and J gave up 3 bases, with 14 bases separating them. This CDR3 is 14 amino acids long. Germline CDR1 reads SGHAT; CDR2 reads FQNNGV. The CDR3 nucleotides read TGTGCCAGCAGCCCGGATCGGAACAACTACGAGCAGTACTTC. Residues: CASSPDRNNYEQYF.

The gene calls are TRBV5-1 and TRBJ1-5, with D tentatively TRBD1 (5 bases). CDR1 is SGHRS and CDR2 is YFSETQ in the germline V gene. Trimming removed 4 bases at V and 4 bases at J, with 18 bases between. The CDR3 is made up of 16 amino acids. CDR3 sequence: CASSPSGGAGNQPQHF. For the CDR3, the DNA is TGCGCCAGCAGCCCCTCGGGAGGGGCCGGGAATCAGCCCCAGCATTTT.

The rearrangement uses TRBV6-2 or TRBV6-3 and TRBJ2-7, with 8 bases identical to TRBD1. J lost 7 bases, V lost 6 bases, and 14 bases had no gene match. This CDR3 has 15 residues. Germline V gives CDR1 MNHEY, CDR2 SVGEGT. In DNA, the CDR3 is TGTGCCAGCAGCGAACCACGGACAGGGAGGTATGAGCAGTACTTC. As protein: CASSEPRTGRYEQYF.

The sample holds a few counts of this clone. The V and J genes are TRBV3-1 (or the pseudogene TRBV3-2) and TRBJ1-1, with 8 positions matching TRBD1. J lost 13 bases, V lost 1 base, and 5 bases had no gene match. Germline V CDR1 and CDR2: LGHDT, YNNKEL (reference sequence). This CDR3 has 12 residues. The CDR3 reads CASSQGTGLFFF. CDR3 DNA: TGTGCCAGCAGCCAAGGGACAGGGCTGTTTTTCTTT.

The genes are TRBV20-1 and TRBJ2-1; 15 bases map to TRBD2. V trimming: 3 bases; J trimming: 0 bases; junction bases outside the gene matches: 3. This CDR3 region has 17 residues. CDR1 is DFQATT, CDR2 SNEGSKA, per germline (reference sequence). This CDR3 is CSASGLAGGPSYNEQFF. DNA of the CDR3: TGCAGTGCTAGTGGACTAGCGGGAGGGCCCTCCTACAATGAGCAGTTCTTC.

About this clone itself: This same CDR3 is encoded by further DNA sequences in the sample. The chain combines TRBV5-1 with TRBJ1-5; tentative D call: TRBD1 (5 bases). Germline values: CDR1 SGHRS, CDR2 YFSETQ. This CDR3 comprises 13 residues. With 1 base removed from V and 7 bases from J, the gap between germline ends came to 9 bases. The CDR3 is CASSLLGDQPQHF. In DNA, the CDR3 is TGCGCCAGCAGCTTGTTGGGGGACCAGCCCCAGCATTTT.

V is TRBV11-2 and J is TRBJ1-6, with 10 bases lining up with TRBD1. The trim removed 3 bases at V and 7 bases at J, leaving 6 bases unmatched. CDR1 and CDR2 from the germline V gene are SGHAT and FQNNGV. The CDR3 covers 16 residues. The CDR3 DNA follows: TGTGCCAGCAGCTTGTGGACAGGGGGAGGGAATTCACCCCTCCACTTT. Its protein product is CASSLWTGGGNSPLHF. Full variable domain (missing parts from reference TRBV11-2 and TRBJ1-6): EAGVAQSPRYKIIEKRQSVAFWCNPISGHATLYWYQQILGQGPKLLIQFQNNGVVDDSQLPKDRFSAERLKGVDSTLKIQPAKLEDSAVYLCASSLWTGGGNSPLHFGNGTRLTVT.